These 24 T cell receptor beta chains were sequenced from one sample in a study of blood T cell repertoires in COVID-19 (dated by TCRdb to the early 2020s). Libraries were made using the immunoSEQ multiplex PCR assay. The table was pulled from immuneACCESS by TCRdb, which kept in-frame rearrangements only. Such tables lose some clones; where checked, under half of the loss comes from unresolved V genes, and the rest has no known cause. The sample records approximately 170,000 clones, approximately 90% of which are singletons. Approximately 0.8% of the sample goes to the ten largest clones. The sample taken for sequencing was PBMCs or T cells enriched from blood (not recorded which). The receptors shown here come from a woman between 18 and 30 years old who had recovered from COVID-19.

The CDR3 DNA sequence: TGTGCCACCAGTGATTTTGGGGGACAGGCCTTCTACGAGCAGTACTTC. Protein sequence: CATSDFGGQAFYEQYF. This chain uses TRBV24-1 with TRBJ2-7, with 8 bases aligning to TRBD1. Losses at the gene ends were 1 base for V and 3 bases for J; bases not matched to a gene: 7. This CDR3 has 16 residues. Germline V gives CDR1 KGHDR, CDR2 SFDVKD.

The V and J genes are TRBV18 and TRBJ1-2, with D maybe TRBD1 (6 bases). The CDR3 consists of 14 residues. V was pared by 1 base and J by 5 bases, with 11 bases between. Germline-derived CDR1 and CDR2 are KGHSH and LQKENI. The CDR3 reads CASSPRRGGYGYTF. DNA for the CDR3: TGTGCCAGCTCACCACGGAGAGGGGGTTATGGCTACACCTTC.

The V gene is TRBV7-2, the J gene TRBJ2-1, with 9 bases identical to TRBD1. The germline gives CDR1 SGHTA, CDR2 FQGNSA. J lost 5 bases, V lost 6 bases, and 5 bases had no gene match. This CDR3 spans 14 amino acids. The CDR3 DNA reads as TGTGCCAGCAGACAACAGGGGGCCAACAATGAGCAGTTCTTC. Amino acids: CASRQQGANNEQFF.

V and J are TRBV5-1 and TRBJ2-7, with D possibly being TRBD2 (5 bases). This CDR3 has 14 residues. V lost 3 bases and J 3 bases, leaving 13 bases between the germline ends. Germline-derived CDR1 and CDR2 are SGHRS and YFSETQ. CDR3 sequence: CASSSFGGGYEQYF. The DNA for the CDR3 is TGCGCCAGCAGCTCCTTCGGCGGAGGCTACGAGCAGTACTTC.

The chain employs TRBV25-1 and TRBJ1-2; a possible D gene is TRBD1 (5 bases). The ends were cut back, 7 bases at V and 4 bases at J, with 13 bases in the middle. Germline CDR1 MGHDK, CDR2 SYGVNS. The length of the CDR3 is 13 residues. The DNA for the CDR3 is TGTGCCAGCACGCACCAGGGAAGCTATGGCTACACCTTC. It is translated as CASTHQGSYGYTF.

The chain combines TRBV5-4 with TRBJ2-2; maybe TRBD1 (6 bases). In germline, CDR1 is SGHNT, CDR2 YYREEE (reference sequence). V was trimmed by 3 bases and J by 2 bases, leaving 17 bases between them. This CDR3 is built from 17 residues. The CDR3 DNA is TGTGCCAGCAGCTCGCCGACGGGGACACCTAACACCGGGGAGCTGTTTTTT. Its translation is CASSSPTGTPNTGELFF.

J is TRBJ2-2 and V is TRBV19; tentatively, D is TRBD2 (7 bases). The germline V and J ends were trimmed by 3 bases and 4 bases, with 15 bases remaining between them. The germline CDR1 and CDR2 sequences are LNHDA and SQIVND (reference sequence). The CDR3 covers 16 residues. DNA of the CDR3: TGTGCCAGTAGTATGATTGGGGGGGCGGGCACCGGGGAGCTGTTTTTT. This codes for CASSMIGGAGTGELFF.

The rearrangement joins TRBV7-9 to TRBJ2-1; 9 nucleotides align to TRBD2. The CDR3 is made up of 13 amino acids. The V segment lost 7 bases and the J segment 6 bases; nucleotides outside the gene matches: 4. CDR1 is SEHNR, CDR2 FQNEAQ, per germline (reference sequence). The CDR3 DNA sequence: TGTGCCAGCACTAGCGGGAAGGTCAATGAGCAGTTCTTC. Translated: CASTSGKVNEQFF.

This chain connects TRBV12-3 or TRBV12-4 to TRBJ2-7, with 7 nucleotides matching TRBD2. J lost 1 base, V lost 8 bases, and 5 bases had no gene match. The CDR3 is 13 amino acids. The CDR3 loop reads CASWGGVSYEQYF. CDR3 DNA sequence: TGTGCCAGCTGGGGAGGGGTTTCCTACGAGCAGTACTTC.

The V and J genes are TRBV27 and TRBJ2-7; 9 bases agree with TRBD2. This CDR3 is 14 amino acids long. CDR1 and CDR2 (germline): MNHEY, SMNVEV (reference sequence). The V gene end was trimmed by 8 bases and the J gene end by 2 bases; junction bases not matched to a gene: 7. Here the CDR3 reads CASVRVAGAYEQYF. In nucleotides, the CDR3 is TGTGCCAGCGTGAGGGTAGCGGGAGCCTACGAGCAGTACTTC.

The chain's CDR3 is CASSEYHGATEAFF. The CDR3 DNA sequence: TGTGCCAGCAGTGAGTATCATGGGGCCACTGAAGCTTTCTTT. J is TRBJ1-1 and V is TRBV6-1; tentative D call: TRBD1 (5 bases). The V and J ends lost 3 bases and 4 bases respectively, with 12 bases between them. Germline V CDR1 and CDR2: MNHNS, SASEGT. The CDR3 has 14 amino acids.

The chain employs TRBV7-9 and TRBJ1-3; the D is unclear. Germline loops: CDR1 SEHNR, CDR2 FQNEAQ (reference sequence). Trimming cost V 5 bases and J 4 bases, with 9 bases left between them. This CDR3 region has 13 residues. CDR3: CASSPPGGNTIYF. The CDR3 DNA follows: TGTGCCAGCAGCCCACCGGGAGGAAACACCATATATTTT.

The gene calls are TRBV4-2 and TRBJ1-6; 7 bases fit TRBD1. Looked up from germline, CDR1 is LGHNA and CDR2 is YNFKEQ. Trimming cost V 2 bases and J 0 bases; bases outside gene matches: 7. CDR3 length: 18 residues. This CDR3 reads CASSQYGGQISYNSPLHF. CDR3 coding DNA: TGTGCCAGCAGCCAATATGGGGGACAGATCTCCTATAATTCACCCCTCCACTTT.

CDR3 bases: TGTGCCAGCGGGACAGGGGGCGGACACAATGATGGGCAGTTCTTC. It yields the protein CASGTGGGHNDGQFF. The chain recombines TRBV6-5 with TRBJ2-1; 12 nucleotides match TRBD1. The V gene end was trimmed by 8 bases and the J gene end by 12 bases; junction bases not matched to a gene: 14. CDR3 size: 15 residues. Germline V gives CDR1 MNHEY, CDR2 SVGAGI.

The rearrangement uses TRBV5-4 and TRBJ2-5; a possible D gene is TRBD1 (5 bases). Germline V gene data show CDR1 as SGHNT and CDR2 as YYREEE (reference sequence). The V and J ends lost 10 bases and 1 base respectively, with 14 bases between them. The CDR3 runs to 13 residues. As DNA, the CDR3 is TGTGCCGGACATGCGTACAGCCAAGAGACCCAGTACTTC. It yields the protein CAGHAYSQETQYF.

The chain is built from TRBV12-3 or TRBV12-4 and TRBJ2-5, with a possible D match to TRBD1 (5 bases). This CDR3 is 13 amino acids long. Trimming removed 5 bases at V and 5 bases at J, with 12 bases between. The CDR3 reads CASSQQARETQYF. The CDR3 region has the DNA TGTGCCAGCAGTCAACAGGCGAGGGAGACCCAGTACTTC.

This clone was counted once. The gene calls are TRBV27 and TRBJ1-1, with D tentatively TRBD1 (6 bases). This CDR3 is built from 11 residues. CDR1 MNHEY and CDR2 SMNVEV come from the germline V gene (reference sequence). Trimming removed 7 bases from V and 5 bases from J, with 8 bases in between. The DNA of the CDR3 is TGTGCCAGCATGAGGGGGACTGAAGCTTTCTTT. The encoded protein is CASMRGTEAFF.

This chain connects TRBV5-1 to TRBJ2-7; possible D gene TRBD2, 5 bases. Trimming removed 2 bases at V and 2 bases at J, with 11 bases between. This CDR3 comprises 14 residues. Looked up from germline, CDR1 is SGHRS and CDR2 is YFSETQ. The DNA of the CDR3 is TGCGCCAGCAGCTTAGCGGTCCTTACCTACGAGCAGTACTTC. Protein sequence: CASSLAVLTYEQYF.

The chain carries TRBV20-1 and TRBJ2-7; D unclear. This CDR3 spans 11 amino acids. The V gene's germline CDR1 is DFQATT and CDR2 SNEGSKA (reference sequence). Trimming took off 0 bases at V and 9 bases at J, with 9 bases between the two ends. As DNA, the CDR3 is TGCAGTGCTAGAGACCCCCAGCGGCAGTACTTC. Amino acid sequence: CSARDPQRQYF.

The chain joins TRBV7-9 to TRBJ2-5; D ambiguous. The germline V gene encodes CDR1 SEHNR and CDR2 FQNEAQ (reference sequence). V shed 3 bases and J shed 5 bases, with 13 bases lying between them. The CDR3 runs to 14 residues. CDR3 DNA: TGTGCCAGCAGCTTCGCGGTCCCCCGGGAGACCCAGTACTTC. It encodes CASSFAVPRETQYF. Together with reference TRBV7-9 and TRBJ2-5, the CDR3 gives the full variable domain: DTGVSQNPRHKITKRGQNVTFRCDPISEHNRLYWYRQTLGQGPEFLTYFQNEAQLEKSRLLSDRFSAERPKGSFSTLEIQRTEQGDSAMYLCASSFAVPRETQYFGPGTRLLVL.

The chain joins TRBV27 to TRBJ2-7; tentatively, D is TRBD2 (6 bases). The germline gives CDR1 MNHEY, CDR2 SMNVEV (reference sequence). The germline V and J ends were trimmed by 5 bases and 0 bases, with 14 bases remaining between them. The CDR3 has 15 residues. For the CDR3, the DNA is TGTGCCAGCAGTGAGAGCGGGCCGAACTCCTACGAGCAGTACTTC. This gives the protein CASSESGPNSYEQYF.

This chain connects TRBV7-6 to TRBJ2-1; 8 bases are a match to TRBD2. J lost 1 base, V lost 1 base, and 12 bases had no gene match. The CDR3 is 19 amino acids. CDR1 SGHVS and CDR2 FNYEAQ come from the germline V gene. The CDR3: CASSLELGVLAASYNEQFF. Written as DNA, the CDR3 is TGTGCCAGCAGCTTAGAGTTAGGGGTACTAGCGGCTTCCTACAATGAGCAGTTCTTC.

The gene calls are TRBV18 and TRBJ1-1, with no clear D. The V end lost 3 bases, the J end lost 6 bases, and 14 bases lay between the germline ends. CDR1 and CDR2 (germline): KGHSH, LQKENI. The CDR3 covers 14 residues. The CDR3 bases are TGTGCCAGCTCACCCCTGAAATTAGTGGCTGAAGCTTTCTTT. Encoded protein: CASSPLKLVAEAFF.

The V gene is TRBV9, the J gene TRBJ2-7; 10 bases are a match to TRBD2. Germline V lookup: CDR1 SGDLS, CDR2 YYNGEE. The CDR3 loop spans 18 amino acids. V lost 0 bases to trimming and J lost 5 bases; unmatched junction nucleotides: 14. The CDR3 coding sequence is TGTGCCAGCAGCGTAGGGATCGGACTAGCGGAAAGAGGTCACGAGCAGTACTTC. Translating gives CASSVGIGLAERGHEQYF.